The entry that follows covers one T cell receptor (beta chain) sequence. Its antigen remains unidentified. Some clones are missing from TCRdb's copy, which holds only in-frame ones; the method was immunoSEQ multiplex PCR. The profile shows some 84,000 clones, about nine tenths of them singletons. The data stem from a study of cytomegalovirus exposure and HLA in healthy donors. Germline loops: CDR1 SGHDN, CDR2 FVKESK. There are 16 residues in the CDR3. The V and J ends lost 0 bases and 0 bases, in that order; junction bases with no gene match: 1. Study observations and caveats: Subsequent analysis showed first-cohort TCR clusters tending to co-occur in roughly 130 validation repertoires. In vitro assays verified that a few CMV-associated chains recognized CMV antigens specifically. Overall, around 160 TCR beta chains were annotated as cytomegalovirus-associated. The classifier was said to identify cytomegalovirus status with high specificity and sensitivity.

Sequencing used PBMCs. This chain connects TRBV14 to TRBJ2-7, with 11 bases that match TRBD2. The clonotype comes from a man aged 25-45 years in good health and CMV-seronegative. The CDR3 coding sequence is TGTGCCAGCAGCCAAGACGGGACTAGCGGCTCCTACGAGCAGTACTTC. Translation gives CASSQDGTSGSYEQYF.